The entry below gives a single TCR beta chain sequence along with its context. Generated by immunoSEQ multiplex PCR, the TCRdb table keeps only in-frame clones and is missing some. The sample records approximately 720,000 clones, 92% being singletons. This sample was included in a study of shared clonotypes between healthy human individuals. Across the whole study: The study drew on a couple of women and three men aged 18 to 49 as donors.

Selected positively for CCR7 and CD45RO-negative, naive CD8 cells excluded terminally differentiated effector memory CD45RA+ cells. Source material: naive CD8+ T cells sorted from blood. This TCR came from a man younger than 40 in good health.

DNA of the CDR3: TGTGCCAGTAGCATGCTGGGACTAGCGGGAGATGAGCAGTTCTTC. This gives the protein CASSMLGLAGDEQFF. The chain joins TRBV19 to TRBJ2-1; 14 bases line up with TRBD2. Germline V CDR1 and CDR2: LNHDA, SQIVND (reference sequence). The ends lost 6 bases at V and 8 bases at J; junction bases unmatched: 6. The CDR3 has 15 amino acids.